This T cell receptor (beta chain) was recorded in a study of cytomegalovirus exposure and HLA in healthy donors. This clone is a singleton in its sample. The PCR contained 60 Vbeta and 13 Jbeta primers. Data came from immunoSEQ multiplex PCR; TCRdb stores just in-frame clones and leaves some out. The sample has some 76,000 clones; less than 85% are singletons. The V and J ends lost 0 bases and 1 base respectively, with 10 bases between them. Germline CDR1 and CDR2: MNHEY and SVGAGI. This CDR3 spans 15 amino acids. V usage is TRBV6-5 and J usage is TRBJ2-7; D is uncertain. Sequenced input: PBMCs. The receptor was derived from a woman aged 45 to 65 in good health and CMV-seronegative. CDR3 nucleotide sequence: TGTGCCAGCAGTTACTCGTGGCGGCAGTCCTACGAGCAGTACTTC. It yields the protein CASSYSWRQSYEQYF.